This T cell receptor (beta chain) stems from a study of shared T cell receptors in the human thymus. Clones were read by immunoSEQ multiplex PCR, and TCRdb kept only the in-frame ones, dropping some. The data show 720,000 or so clones, with 80% to 90% seen just once and under 0.012% held by the top ten. In its sample, this clone was seen a few times. Germline V CDR1 and CDR2: MNHNS, SASEGT. V lost 2 bases and J 7 bases, leaving 18 bases between the germline ends. CDR3 length: 15 amino acids. The same sample was also used in a study of human thymus T cells. This second report adds: Thymus tissue for the work was resected from patients undergoing corrective heart surgery.

This sequence originates from a girl in the first two years of life with a congenital heart defect. The sample taken for sequencing was thymocytes. The chain uses TRBV6-1 and TRBJ2-7, with D maybe TRBD2 (6 bases). The CDR3 DNA reads as TGTGCCAGCAGTGAATACCCCCGGGGGTGGGGAGAGCAGTACTTC. This translates into CASSEYPRGWGEQYF.